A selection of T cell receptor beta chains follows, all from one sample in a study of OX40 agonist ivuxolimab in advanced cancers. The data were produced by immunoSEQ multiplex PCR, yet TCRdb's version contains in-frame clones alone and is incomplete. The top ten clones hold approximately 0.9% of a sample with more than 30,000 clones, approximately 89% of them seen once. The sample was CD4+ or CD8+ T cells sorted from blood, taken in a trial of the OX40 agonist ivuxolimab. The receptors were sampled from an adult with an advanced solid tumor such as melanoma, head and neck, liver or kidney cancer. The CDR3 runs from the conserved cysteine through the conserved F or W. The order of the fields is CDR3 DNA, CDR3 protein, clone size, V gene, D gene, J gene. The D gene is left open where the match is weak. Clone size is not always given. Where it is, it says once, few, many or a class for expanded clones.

TGCGCCAGCAGCTTGGGACATTTGAACACTGAAGCTTTCTTT | CASSLGHLNTEAFF | - | TRBV5-1 | - | TRBJ1-1
TGTGCCAGCAGCCCGGGACAGTGGAGGACCGGGGAGCTGTTTTTT | CASSPGQWRTGELFF | once | TRBV28 | TRBD1 | TRBJ2-2
TGTGCCAGCAGCGATCCGGGACTAGTGGCAGATACGCAGTATTTT | CASSDPGLVADTQYF | - | TRBV7-3 | TRBD2 | TRBJ2-3
TGTGCCAGCTCACTGCTAGCGGCTAGCACAGATACGCAGTATTTT | CASSLLAASTDTQYF | - | TRBV18 | TRBD2 | TRBJ2-3
TGTGCCAGCAGCTTGGGGAGTGGGGGAGAGCAGTACTTC | CASSLGSGGEQYF | - | TRBV5-7 | - | TRBJ2-7
TGTGCCAGTAGTGCGAACAATGAGCAGTTCTTC | CASSANNEQFF | - | TRBV19 | - | TRBJ2-1
TGTGCCAGCAGCGGCACAGTGGACTATGGCTACACCTTC | CASSGTVDYGYTF | few | TRBV25-1 | - | TRBJ1-2
TGTGCCATCAGTGAGTCTCAGGGGAATCAGCCCCAGCATTTT | CAISESQGNQPQHF | - | TRBV10-3 | - | TRBJ1-5
TGCGCCAGCAGCCTCGGACTAGCGGGAGGGTGGGAGCAGTTCTTC | CASSLGLAGGWEQFF | - | TRBV4-1 | TRBD2 | TRBJ2-1
TGTGCCAGCAGCTTATTACTCGGCAGGAGGGGTGCCACTGAAGCTTTCTTT | CASSLLLGRRGATEAFF | - | TRBV11-2 | - | TRBJ1-1